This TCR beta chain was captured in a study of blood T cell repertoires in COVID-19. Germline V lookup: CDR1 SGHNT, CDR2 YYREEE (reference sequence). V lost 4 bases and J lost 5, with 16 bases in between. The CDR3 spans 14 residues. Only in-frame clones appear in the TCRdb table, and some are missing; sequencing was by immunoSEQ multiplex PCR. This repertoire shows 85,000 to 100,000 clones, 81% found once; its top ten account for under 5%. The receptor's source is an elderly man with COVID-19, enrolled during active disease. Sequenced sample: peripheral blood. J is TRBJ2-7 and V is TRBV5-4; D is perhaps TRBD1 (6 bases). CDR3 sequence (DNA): TGTGCCAGCAGCAGCAGTCAGGGGTCAAACGAGCAGTACTTC. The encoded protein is CASSSSQGSNEQYF. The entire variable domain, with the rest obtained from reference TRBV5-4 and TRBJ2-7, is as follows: ETGVTQSPTHLIKTRGQQVTLRCSSQSGHNTVSWYQQALGQGPQFIFQYYREEENGRGNFPPRFSGLQFPNYSSELNVNALELDDSALYLCASSSSQGSNEQYFGPGTRLTVT.